A selection of T cell receptor beta chains follows, all from one sample in a study of T-cell reconstitution after alpha-beta-depleted transplantation in children. TCRdb re-called the PCR reads through MiXCR, storing one row per CDR3 protein. The table lists about a million distinct CDR3 sequences, under 30% of them singletons. This sample comprised PBMCs, mostly from graft donor cells, obtained 360 days after TCRalphabeta/CD19-depleted stem cell transplant. The receptors derive from a boy younger than two who had a stem cell transplant for SCID, so the T cells may come from the graft donor. The CDR3 runs from the conserved cysteine through the conserved F or W. D genes are given only for firm matches. Not every row has a clone size; where given, it reads once, few, many or a size class.

NA	TRBV5-1	TRBJ1-5	NA	CASSFGPIDNQPQHF	TGCGCCAGCAGCTTTGGGCCGATAGACAATCAGCCCCAGCATTTT
NA	TRBV7-2	TRBJ1-2	TRBD1	CASSKGTVYGYTF	TGTGCCAGCAGCAAAGGGACAGTCTATGGCTACACCTTC
NA	TRBV7-2	TRBJ1-4	TRBD1	CASSQQGWWQKLFF	TGTGCCAGCAGCCAACAGGGGTGGTGGCAAAAACTGTTTTTT
few	TRBV9	TRBJ2-5	TRBD2	CASSVEGTRGVETQYF	TGTGCCAGCAGCGTAGAGGGGACTAGGGGGGTGGAGACCCAGTACTTC
NA	TRBV7-9	TRBJ2-7	NA	CASSSDGTDRTYEQYF	TGTGCCAGCAGCTCCGATGGCACTGACCGTACCTACGAGCAGTACTTC
few	TRBV6-5	TRBJ1-1	NA	CASSYSWPMNTEAFF	TGTGCCAGCAGTTACTCGTGGCCGATGAACACTGAAGCTTTCTTT
few	TRBV6-6	TRBJ1-1	NA	CASTQVGGRAFF	TGTGCCAGCACCCAAGTGGGGGGTCGGGCTTTCTTT
NA	TRBV30	TRBJ2-5	TRBD1	CAWSAGQVVETQYF	TGTGCCTGGAGTGCCGGACAGGTAGTAGAGACCCAGTACTTC
NA	TRBV12-3/TRBV12-4	TRBJ1-6	NA	CASSSGQRNSPLHF	TGTGCCAGCAGTTCTGGACAGCGTAATTCACCCCTCCACTTT
NA	TRBV29-1	TRBJ1-5	TRBD1	CSAQGALGQPQHF	TGCAGCGCACAGGGGGCCTTGGGTCAGCCCCAGCATTTT
NA	TRBV10-1	TRBJ2-2	TRBD2	CASSGEGRGTGELFF	TGCGCCAGCAGTGGGGAGGGAAGAGGTACCGGGGAGCTGTTTTTT
few	TRBV12-3/TRBV12-4	TRBJ2-1	NA	CASNPTGPPVRNEQFF	TGTGCCAGCAATCCAACAGGGCCGCCCGTGCGGAATGAGCAGTTCTTC
few	TRBV5-5	TRBJ2-5	TRBD2	CASGPGATSGAYQETQYF	TGTGCCAGCGGACCCGGGGCGACTAGCGGGGCGTACCAAGAGACCCAGTACTTC
NA	TRBV5-1	TRBJ2-5	NA	CASSPNKGKGETQYF	TGCGCCAGCAGCCCTAATAAGGGGAAGGGAGAGACCCAGTACTTC
NA	TRBV2	TRBJ2-7	TRBD1	CASCRPGQGLCEQYF	TGTGCCAGCTGCCGACCGGGACAGGGACTCTGCGAGCAGTACTTC
few	TRBV7-9	TRBJ1-3	NA	CASSSPTGGSLGNTIYF	TGTGCCAGCAGCTCCCCGACAGGAGGTTCTCTAGGAAACACCATATATTTT
once	TRBV11-2	TRBJ2-3	TRBD2	CASSLWTSGNGGTDTQYF	TGTGCCAGCAGCTTATGGACTAGCGGGAATGGCGGCACAGATACGCAGTATTTT
NA	TRBV9	TRBJ2-1	TRBD2	CASSVSGGVFNEQFF	TGTGCCAGCAGCGTTAGCGGGGGGGTTTTCAATGAGCAGTTCTTC
NA	TRBV29-1	TRBJ2-7	TRBD2	CSVVRTRPSYEQYF	TGCAGCGTTGTAAGGACTAGGCCCTCATACGAGCAGTACTTC
many	TRBV20-1	TRBJ2-3	NA	CSFKRAPWGTDTQYF	TGCAGTTTCAAACGGGCCCCCTGGGGCACAGATACGCAGTATTTT
NA	TRBV18	TRBJ2-5	TRBD1	CASSPPLGQGMETQYF	TGTGCCAGCTCACCACCTTTAGGACAGGGGATGGAGACCCAGTACTTC
NA	TRBV12-3/TRBV12-4	TRBJ1-1	NA	CASSQGRGNTEAFF	TGTGCCAGCAGCCAGGGACGGGGGAACACTGAAGCTTTCTTT
NA	TRBV6-2/TRBV6-3	TRBJ2-5	NA	CASYGPTKTGETQYF	TGTGCCAGCTACGGCCCTACGAAGACTGGAGAGACCCAGTACTTC
few	TRBV20-1	TRBJ2-3	NA	CSAKGNTQYF	TGCAGTGCTAAGGGCAATACGCAGTATTTT
few	TRBV4-2	TRBJ2-7	NA	CASSQDQASYEQYF	TGTGCCAGCAGCCAAGATCAGGCCTCCTACGAGCAGTACTTC
NA	TRBV5-1	TRBJ1-1	NA	CASSLERTDSEAFF	TGCGCCAGCAGCTTGGAAAGAACCGACAGTGAAGCTTTCTTT
NA	TRBV28	TRBJ2-1	TRBD1	CASGTRTGRNEQFF	TGTGCCAGCGGGACTCGGACAGGGCGCAATGAGCAGTTCTTC
few	TRBV5-1	TRBJ1-2	NA	CASSLEGPGDYGYTF	TGCGCCAGCAGCTTGGAAGGTCCAGGGGACTATGGCTACACCTTC
NA	TRBV5-1	TRBJ2-3	TRBD2	CASKEEWAGGPSPDTQYF	TGCGCCAGCAAGGAGGAGTGGGCGGGGGGGCCATCCCCAGATACGCAGTATTTT